These T cell receptor beta chains were read from a single sample in a study of T cell repertoires in cytomegalovirus infection. TCRdb analysed the reads with MiXCR anew, one entry per CDR3 protein. The table records about 190,000 distinct CDR3 sequences, less than 9.5% of them present only once. Sequenced: PBMCs. These receptors originate from a human donor in good health (CMV status not recorded). Some clones in this sample may be carry-over from other donors' samples. CDR3s include the opening cysteine and the closing phenylalanine or tryptophan. D genes are given only for firm matches. Expanded clones are given a class, and other clones once, few, many or no size at all.

size	V	length	J	D	DNA	CDR3
many	TRBV7-2	15	TRBJ2-2	.	TGTGCCAGCAGCGCAAACGGGGGGAACACCGGGGAGCTGTTTTTT	CASSANGGNTGELFF
many	TRBV28	13	TRBJ1-5	.	TGTGCCAGCAGGTCGGATTTAAATCAGCCCCAGCATTTT	CASRSDLNQPQHF
.	TRBV18	14	TRBJ1-2	.	TGTGCCAGCTCACCACAGAGAGGGAACTATGGCTACACCTTC	CASSPQRGNYGYTF
many	TRBV20-1	16	TRBJ2-5	TRBD2	TGCAGTGCTATCGGACTAGCGGGCGATACCCAAGAGACCCAGTACTTC	CSAIGLAGDTQETQYF
many	TRBV7-2	17	TRBJ1-3	.	TGTGCCAGCAGCTTATCCAGACAGAGCCGCTCTGGAAACACCATATATTTT	CASSLSRQSRSGNTIYF
many	TRBV28	12	TRBJ1-2	.	TGTGCCAGCAGTTTAACTCTGCTTGGCTACACCTTC	CASSLTLLGYTF
many	TRBV2	14	TRBJ2-1	TRBD2	TGTGCCAGCAGTGGACTAGCGCGGCGAAATGAGCAGTTCTTC	CASSGLARRNEQFF
many	TRBV6-1	19	TRBJ2-3	TRBD1	TGTGCCAGCAGTGATGGAGGGAAGGACAGGGGACGGGGCACAGATACGCAGTATTTT	CASSDGGKDRGRGTDTQYF
many	TRBV6-6	12	TRBJ1-1	.	TGTGCCAGCGGATCAGGGTTCACTGAAGCTTTCTTT	CASGSGFTEAFF
few	TRBV5-6	15	TRBJ2-5	.	TGTGCCAGCAGCCTACCTAGAACTGTCCAAGAGACCCAGTACTTC	CASSLPRTVQETQYF
many	TRBV20-1	12	TRBJ2-5	TRBD1	TGCAGTGCCAGGACAGGGGCGGAGACCCAGTACTTC	CSARTGAETQYF
few	TRBV6-2/TRBV6-3	11	TRBJ1-5	.	TGTGCCAGCAGTGACAATCAGCCCCAGCATTTT	CASSDNQPQHF
.	TRBV6-5	15	TRBJ2-3	TRBD2	TGTGCCAGCAGGGCGAGCGGGGGGAGACCAGATACGCAGTATTTT	CASRASGGRPDTQYF
.	TRBV2	14	TRBJ2-1	.	TGTGCCAGCAGGAGTGGACAGATTCGGAATGAGCAGTTCTTC	CASRSGQIRNEQFF
many	TRBV6-1	14	TRBJ2-7	.	TGTGCCAGCAGTGGGGACCTGAGCTCCTACGAGCAGTACTTC	CASSGDLSSYEQYF
many	TRBV7-2	14	TRBJ1-6	.	TGTGCCAGCAGCAAGAGAAGGGATAATTCACCCCTCCACTTT	CASSKRRDNSPLHF
many	TRBV9	16	TRBJ1-3	.	TGTGCCAGCAGCCCTACTGGACAGAGCTCTGGAAACACCATATATTTT	CASSPTGQSSGNTIYF
.	TRBV28	19	TRBJ2-6	TRBD2	TGTGCCAGCAGTTTACCGGGACTAGCGGGAGCCTCTGGGGCCAACGTCCTGACTTTC	CASSLPGLAGASGANVLTF
few	TRBV29-1	12	TRBJ1-1	.	TGCAGCGTCCGGGGTGGGGACACTGAAGCTTTCTTT	CSVRGGDTEAFF
.	TRBV7-9	16	TRBJ2-1	TRBD1	TGTGCCAGCAGCCCGCGACAGGGATCATCCTACAATGAGCAGTTCTTC	CASSPRQGSSYNEQFF
.	TRBV20-1	16	TRBJ1-1	.	TGCAGTGCTAGAGATCGTTGGGGGGGGAAGTACACTGAAGCTTTCTTT	CSARDRWGGKYTEAFF
.	TRBV20-1	13	TRBJ1-5	.	TGCAGTGCTAGAGACAGGACCAATCAGCCCCAGCATTTT	CSARDRTNQPQHF
many	TRBV7-2	15	TRBJ1-2	TRBD1	TGTGCCAGCAGCTTAGTGACACAGGGGGTCTATGGCTACACCTTC	CASSLVTQGVYGYTF
few	TRBV27	12	TRBJ1-1	.	TGTGCCAGCAGTCCGCTACAGGGCCGGGCTTTCTTT	CASSPLQGRAFF
many	TRBV7-2	14	TRBJ2-3	.	TGTGCCAGCAGCTTAGTACTAGGCACAGATACGCAGTATTTT	CASSLVLGTDTQYF
many	TRBV5-8	13	TRBJ1-1	.	TGTGCCAGCAGCCCATGGGACGTCTCTGAAGCTTTCTTT	CASSPWDVSEAFF
many	TRBV6-5	13	TRBJ2-3	.	TGTGCCAGCAGTTACGGGGTGGCAGATACGCAGTATTTT	CASSYGVADTQYF
.	TRBV16	12	TRBJ1-1	.	TGTGCCAGCAGCCGAGGCCCCGCTGAAGCTTTCTTT	CASSRGPAEAFF
many	TRBV27	13	TRBJ2-7	.	TGTGCCAGCAGTTATTCGACTCTCTACGAGCAGTACTTC	CASSYSTLYEQYF
many	TRBV11-2	14	TRBJ1-5	.	TGTGCCAGCAGCTTAGATATTCTTAATCAGCCCCAGCATTTT	CASSLDILNQPQHF
few	TRBV19	14	TRBJ2-2	.	TGTGCCAGTACCAAGACAGTCAACACCGGGGAGCTGTTTTTT	CASTKTVNTGELFF
once	TRBV7-7	13	TRBJ2-2	.	TGTGCTAGCAGACTAGCGAACACCGGGGAGCTGTTTTTT	CASRLANTGELFF
many	TRBV6-6	15	TRBJ2-7	TRBD2	TGTGCCAGCACTGGGACTAGCGGCATCTCCTACGAGCAGTACTTC	CASTGTSGISYEQYF
.	TRBV29-1	14	TRBJ2-7	TRBD1	TGCAGCGTCCAACCGACAGGGGTGTTTTCAGAGCAGTACTTC	CSVQPTGVFSEQYF
few	TRBV28	15	TRBJ1-1	TRBD1	TGTGCCAGCAGTTGGGACAGGGCTGGGAACACTGAAGCTTTCTTT	CASSWDRAGNTEAFF
few	TRBV10-1	13	TRBJ2-1	.	TGCGCCAGCAGTTTCCAGGGAAACAATGAGCAGTTCTTC	CASSFQGNNEQFF
many	TRBV6-1	16	TRBJ2-3	TRBD1	TGTGCCAGCAGCAGTTGGACAGGGGGCTCCACAGATACGCAGTATTTT	CASSSWTGGSTDTQYF
.	TRBV29-1	13	TRBJ2-7	.	TGCAGCGTTGAAGGGCAGGGACACTACGAGCAGTACTTC	CSVEGQGHYEQYF
.	TRBV6-4	11	TRBJ2-2	.	TGTGCCAGCAGCAAGGCCGGGGAGCTGTTTTTT	CASSKAGELFF
.	TRBV29-1	13	TRBJ1-1	.	TGCAGCGCAATCACAACTACGACGGCTGAAGCTTTCTTT	CSAITTTTAEAFF
many	TRBV12-3/TRBV12-4	18	TRBJ1-6	TRBD1	TGTGCCAGCAGTCCAGGGACAGGCCGGGGCTCCTATAATTCACCCCTCCACTTT	CASSPGTGRGSYNSPLHF
few	TRBV20-1	15	TRBJ2-3	TRBD2	TGCAGTGCCCAGAAGGCTAGCGGGAGCGGAGATACGCAGTATTTT	CSAQKASGSGDTQYF
many	TRBV20-1	13	TRBJ1-2	TRBD1	TGCAGTGCTATCCCGGGACAGTCATTAACCTACACCTTC	CSAIPGQSLTYTF
many	TRBV27	15	TRBJ2-5	.	TGTGCCAGCACCTCTGGGCGGGGTTCGAGGGAGACCCAGTACTTC	CASTSGRGSRETQYF